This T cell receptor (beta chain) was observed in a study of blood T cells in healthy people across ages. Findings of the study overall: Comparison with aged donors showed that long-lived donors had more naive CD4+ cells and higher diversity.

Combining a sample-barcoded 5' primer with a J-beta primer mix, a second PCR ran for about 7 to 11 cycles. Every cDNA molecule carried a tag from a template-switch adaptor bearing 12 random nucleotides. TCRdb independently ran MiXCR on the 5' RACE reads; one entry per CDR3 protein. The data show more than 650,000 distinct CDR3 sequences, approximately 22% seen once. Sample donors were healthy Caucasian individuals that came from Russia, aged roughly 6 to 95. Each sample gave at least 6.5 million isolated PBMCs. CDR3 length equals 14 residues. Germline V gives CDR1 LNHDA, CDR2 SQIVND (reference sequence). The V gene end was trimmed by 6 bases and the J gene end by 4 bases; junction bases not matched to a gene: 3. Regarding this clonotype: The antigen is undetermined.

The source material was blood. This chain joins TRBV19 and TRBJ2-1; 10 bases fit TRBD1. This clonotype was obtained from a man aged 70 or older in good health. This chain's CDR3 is CASSRDRGYNEQFF. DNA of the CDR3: TGTGCCAGTAGCCGGGACAGGGGATACAATGAGCAGTTCTTC.